This T cell receptor (beta chain) was captured by sequencing in a study of OX40 agonist ivuxolimab in advanced cancers. The overall study: Patients undergoing dose escalation presented with hepatocellular carcinoma, melanoma, renal cell or head and neck cancer.

The data were produced by immunoSEQ multiplex PCR, yet TCRdb's version contains in-frame clones alone and is incomplete. This table has tens of thousands of clones, about 90% appearing once. Notes on this clone: One end of the junction varies from germline; a read error may be responsible. Other DNA sequences in the sample encode the same CDR3.

Germline CDR1 is SGHAT and CDR2 is FQNNGV. The CDR3 contains 14 residues. This sequence was found in an adult with an advanced solid tumor such as melanoma, head and neck, liver or kidney cancer. This material consisted of CD4+ or CD8+ T cells sorted from blood, taken in a trial of the OX40 agonist ivuxolimab. J is TRBJ2-7 and V is TRBV11-2; no definite D call. CDR3 region: CASSPRLSDYEQYF. The CDR3, as DNA: TGCGCCAGCAGCCCTCGCTTGAGCGATTACGAGCAGTACTTC.